This T cell receptor beta chain comes out of a study of blood T cell repertoires in COVID-19. The CDR3 contains 14 residues. V lost 3 bases and J 6 bases, leaving 17 bases between the germline ends. CDR1 is DFQATT, CDR2 SNEGSKA, per germline (reference sequence). Profiling relied on immunoSEQ multiplex PCR, and the TCRdb table lists in-frame clones only, not all of them. Here the sample spans a few hundred thousand clones, approximately 88% being singletons. The specimen sequenced was peripheral blood. J is TRBJ1-1 and V is TRBV20-1, with D possibly matching TRBD1 (6 bases). This receptor was obtained from a woman aged 25 to 39 who had recovered from COVID-19. The CDR3, as DNA: TGCAGTGCTAGTTTATTGGCCAGGGGTTCTGAAGCTTTCTTT. The encoded protein is CSASLLARGSEAFF.